This T cell receptor beta chain was captured in a study of cytomegalovirus exposure and HLA in healthy donors. Study summary: Of some 400 genotyped donors, more than 70% clustered with self-reported Caucasian donors.

This PCR relied on a set of 60 Vbeta primers and 13 Jbeta primers. Source study methods: A later analysis tallied roughly 77 million unique TCR beta chains, some 10 million of them shared. TCRdb's table, derived via immunoSEQ multiplex PCR, lists solely in-frame clones and lacks some. That table furnishes V, J and clone size, whereas the DNA furnished D and trimming. The table for this sample gives more than 85,000 clones. With 2 bases removed from V and 2 bases from J, the gap between germline ends came to 12 bases. Looked up from germline, CDR1 is SGHDT and CDR2 is YYEEEE. CDR3 length equals 15 residues. Every donor was a healthy person donating bone marrow. Study conclusions and caveats: Cytomegalovirus status was reportedly diagnosed by the classifier with high sensitivity and specificity.

With respect to this clone: Its antigen is undetermined.

The receptor comes from a girl between 5 and 17 years old in good health and CMV-seropositive. This sequence joins TRBV5-6 and TRBJ2-3, with TRBD1 as a possible D gene (5 bases). Material for sequencing was PBMCs. This chain's CDR3 is CASSFRVAHTDTQYF. Here the CDR3 DNA reads TGTGCCAGCAGCTTCAGGGTGGCCCACACAGATACGCAGTATTTT.